This T cell receptor beta chain was sequenced during a study of T cells in tuberculosis. The germline V gene encodes CDR1 SGHVS and CDR2 FQNEAQ. V lost 5 bases and J 4 bases, leaving 8 bases between the germline ends. The CDR3 runs 12 residues. Sequenced by immunoSEQ multiplex PCR; TCRdb stores in-frame clones only, minus some. The table includes more than 35,000 clones, about 95% detected once. The origin of this receptor is a donor aged 10-29 years with latent tuberculosis or without tuberculosis infection. V usage is TRBV7-8 and J usage is TRBJ1-2; perhaps TRBD1 as D (5 bases). The sequenced sample consisted of PBMCs. CDR3 amino acids: CASSPDSYGYTF. CDR3 sequence (DNA): TGTGCCAGCAGCCCCGACAGCTATGGCTACACCTTC.